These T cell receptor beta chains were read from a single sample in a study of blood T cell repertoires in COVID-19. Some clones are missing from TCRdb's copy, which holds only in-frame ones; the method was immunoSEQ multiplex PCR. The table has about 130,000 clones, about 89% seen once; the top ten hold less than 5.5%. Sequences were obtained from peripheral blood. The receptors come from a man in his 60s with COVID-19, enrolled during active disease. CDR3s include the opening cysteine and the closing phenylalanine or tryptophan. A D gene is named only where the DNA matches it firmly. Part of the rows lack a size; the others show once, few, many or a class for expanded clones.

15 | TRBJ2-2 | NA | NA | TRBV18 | TGTGCCAGCTCACCAAGCCGGGAGAACACCGGGGAGCTGTTTTTT | CASSPSRENTGELFF
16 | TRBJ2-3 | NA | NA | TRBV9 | TGTGCCAGCAGCGTAGGTATTAGCGGAAGCACAGATACGCAGTATTTT | CASSVGISGSTDTQYF
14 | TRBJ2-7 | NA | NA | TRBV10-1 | TGCGCCAGCAGTGAGTCTAATGGGCTGCACGAGCAGTACTTC | CASSESNGLHEQYF
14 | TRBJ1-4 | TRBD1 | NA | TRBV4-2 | TGTGCCAGCAGCCAAGGACAGGGTGGAGAAAAACTGTTTTTT | CASSQGQGGEKLFF
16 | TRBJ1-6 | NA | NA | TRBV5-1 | TGCGCCAGCAGCTCCACCGGGGGGGGCCATAATTCACCCCTCCACTTT | CASSSTGGGHNSPLHF
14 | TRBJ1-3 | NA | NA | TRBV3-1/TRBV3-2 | TGTGCCAGCAGCCAAGAATGGGAGGCGGACACCATATATTTT | CASSQEWEADTIYF
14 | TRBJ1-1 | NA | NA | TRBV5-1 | TGCGCCAGCAGCCTGAACGAGGGCACTACTGAAGCTTTCTTT | CASSLNEGTTEAFF
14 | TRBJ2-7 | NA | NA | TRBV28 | TGTGCCAGCAGCTCCCGTGACTTAACCTACGAGCAGTACTTC | CASSSRDLTYEQYF
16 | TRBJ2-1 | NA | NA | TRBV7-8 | TGTGCCAGCAGCCCTTTCAGGTTCCCTCTCTACAATGAGCAGTTCTTC | CASSPFRFPLYNEQFF
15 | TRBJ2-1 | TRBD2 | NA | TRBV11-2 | TGTGCCAGCAGCTTAGTAGCGGGGGGGCGTAATGAGCAGTTCTTC | CASSLVAGGRNEQFF
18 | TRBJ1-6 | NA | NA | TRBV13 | TGTGCCAGCAGCTTTAGGGGGATGGCCGTTACACCTAATTCACCCCTCCACTTT | CASSFRGMAVTPNSPLHF
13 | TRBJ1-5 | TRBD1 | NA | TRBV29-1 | TGCAGCGTTGAGCAGGGGGAAGGACAGCCCCAGCATTTT | CSVEQGEGQPQHF
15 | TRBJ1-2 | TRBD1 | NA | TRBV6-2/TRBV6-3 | TGTGCCAGCAGTTACTCGCCGGACAGGGCCTATGGCTACACCTTC | CASSYSPDRAYGYTF
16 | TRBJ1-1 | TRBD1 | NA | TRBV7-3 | TGTGCCAGCAGCAAGGGGACAGGGGGCTCGCGGACTGAAGCTTTCTTT | CASSKGTGGSRTEAFF
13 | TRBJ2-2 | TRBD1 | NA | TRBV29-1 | TGCAGCGTTGAAAGGGACAGCACCGGGGAGCTGTTTTTT | CSVERDSTGELFF
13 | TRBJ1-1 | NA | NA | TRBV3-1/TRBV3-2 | TGTGCCAGCAGCCGCAGTGAGGGTACTGAAGCTTTCTTT | CASSRSEGTEAFF
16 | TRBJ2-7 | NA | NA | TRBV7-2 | TGTGCCAGCAGCTTAGATGGCGAACAGGGGAGGTACGAGCAGTACTTC | CASSLDGEQGRYEQYF
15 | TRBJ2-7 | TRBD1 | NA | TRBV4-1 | TGCGCCAGCAGCCATCGACAGGGAGTTACCTACGAGCAGTACTTC | CASSHRQGVTYEQYF
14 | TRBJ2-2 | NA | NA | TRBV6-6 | TGTGCCAGCAGAAATCGGGGGAACACCGGGGAGCTGTTTTTT | CASRNRGNTGELFF
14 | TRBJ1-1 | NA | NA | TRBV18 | TGTGCCAGCTCACCAACAGGGTTGAACACTGAAGCTTTCTTT | CASSPTGLNTEAFF
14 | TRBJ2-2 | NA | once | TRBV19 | TGTGCCACTCCCGACATTGCGAACACCGGGGAGCTGTTTTTT | CATPDIANTGELFF
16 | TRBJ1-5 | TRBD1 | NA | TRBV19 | TGTGCCAGTAAGGAGGACAGGGCTAGGGTGAATCAGCCCCAGCATTTT | CASKEDRARVNQPQHF
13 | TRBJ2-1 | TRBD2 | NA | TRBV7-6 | TGTGCCAGCAGCTGGGGACTAGCCGATGAGCAGTTCTTC | CASSWGLADEQFF
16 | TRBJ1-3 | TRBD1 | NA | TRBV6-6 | TGTGCCAGCAGGAATCTACAGGGGGCCGGAGGAAACACCATATATTTT | CASRNLQGAGGNTIYF
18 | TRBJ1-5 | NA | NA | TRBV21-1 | TGTGCCAGCAGCCGGAGGGATGCAAGACAGGGGGCGGGTCAGCCCCAGCATTTT | CASSRRDARQGAGQPQHF
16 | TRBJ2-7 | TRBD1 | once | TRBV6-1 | TGTGCCAGCAGTGAAGTGTCGACAGGGTCCTCCTACGAGCAGTACTTC | CASSEVSTGSSYEQYF
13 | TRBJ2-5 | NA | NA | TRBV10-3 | TGTGCCACTACTAGGGGGGGTCAAGAGACCCAGTACTTC | CATTRGGQETQYF
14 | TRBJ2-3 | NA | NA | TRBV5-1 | TGCGCCAGCAGCCCCCCGAGCCCCGGAGATACGCAGTATTTT | CASSPPSPGDTQYF
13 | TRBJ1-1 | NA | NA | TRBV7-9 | TGTGCCAGCAGCTTATGGGGGGTTCCTGAAGCTTTCTTT | CASSLWGVPEAFF
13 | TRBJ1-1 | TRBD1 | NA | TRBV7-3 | TGTGCCAGCACCTACTCAGGGGGCACTGAAGCTTTCTTT | CASTYSGGTEAFF
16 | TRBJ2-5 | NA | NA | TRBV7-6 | TGTGCCAGCAGCTTAGGGTCGGGTGGTAGATCAGAGACCCAGTACTTC | CASSLGSGGRSETQYF
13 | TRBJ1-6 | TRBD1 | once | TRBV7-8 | TGTGCCAGCAGCACACAGGGGAATTCACCCCTCCACTTT | CASSTQGNSPLHF
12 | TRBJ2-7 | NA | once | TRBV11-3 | TGTGCCAGCAGCTTAGTAGGGGACGAGCAGTACTTC | CASSLVGDEQYF
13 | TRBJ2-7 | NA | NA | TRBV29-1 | TGCAGCGCAGACAGCCAGTTCTCAAACGAGCAGTACTTC | CSADSQFSNEQYF
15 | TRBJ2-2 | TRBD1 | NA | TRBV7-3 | TGTGCCAGCAGCCCTCAACAGGGGACAACCGGGGAGCTGTTTTTT | CASSPQQGTTGELFF
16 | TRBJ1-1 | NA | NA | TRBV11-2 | TGTGCCAGCAGCTTCAGCGCAGGGGCTATTAAACCTGAAGCTTTCTTT | CASSFSAGAIKPEAFF
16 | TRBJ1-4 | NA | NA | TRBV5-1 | TGCGCCAGCAGCTTTTCAACCGGGACAAAGGTTGAAAAACTGTTTTTT | CASSFSTGTKVEKLFF
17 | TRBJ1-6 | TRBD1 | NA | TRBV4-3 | TGCGCCAGCAGCCAATTCTCCCCGGGACAGGGTAATTCACCCCTCCACTTT | CASSQFSPGQGNSPLHF
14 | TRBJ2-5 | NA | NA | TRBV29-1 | TGCAGCGTTGTATTTTTGCGGCAACAAGAGACCCAGTACTTC | CSVVFLRQQETQYF
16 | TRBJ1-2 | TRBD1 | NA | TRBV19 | TGTGCCAGTAGTACCACCGGACAGGGTGGGAACTATGGCTACACCTTC | CASSTTGQGGNYGYTF
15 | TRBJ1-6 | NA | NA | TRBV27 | TGTGCCAGCAGTTTTAATCGGGGGGGTAATTCACCCCTCCACTTT | CASSFNRGGNSPLHF
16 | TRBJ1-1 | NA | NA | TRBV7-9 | TGTGCCAGCAGCTGGGAGGGGAGATACCCGAACACTGAAGCTTTCTTT | CASSWEGRYPNTEAFF
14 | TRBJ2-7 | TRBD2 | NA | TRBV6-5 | TGTGCCAGCAGCCTAGCGGGGGGGCCTCGGGAGCAGTACTTC | CASSLAGGPREQYF
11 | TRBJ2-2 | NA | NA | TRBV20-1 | TGCAGTGCTAGCGACACCGGGGAGCTGTTTTTT | CSASDTGELFF
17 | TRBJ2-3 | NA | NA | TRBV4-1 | TGCGCCAGCAGCCAAGAAACGAACGGGGGGCCGGGAGATACGCAGTATTTT | CASSQETNGGPGDTQYF
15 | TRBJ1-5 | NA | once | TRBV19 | TGTGCCAGTAGTGGGGGATCGGGGGAGAGTCAGCCCCAGCATTTT | CASSGGSGESQPQHF
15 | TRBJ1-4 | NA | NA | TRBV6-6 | TGTGCCAGCAGCACAAGGGGACAACCTAATGAAAAACTGTTTTTT | CASSTRGQPNEKLFF
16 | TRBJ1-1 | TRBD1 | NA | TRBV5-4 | TGTGCCAGCAGCCTCTCGTACAGACAGGGGAACACTGAAGCTTTCTTT | CASSLSYRQGNTEAFF
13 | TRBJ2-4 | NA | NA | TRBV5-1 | TGCGCCAGCAGCCCACTAGCCAAAAACATTCAGTACTTC | CASSPLAKNIQYF
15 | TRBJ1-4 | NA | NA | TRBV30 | TGTGCCTGGAGTGACGTCGAGGGCGGGTGGGAAAAACTGTTTTTT | CAWSDVEGGWEKLFF
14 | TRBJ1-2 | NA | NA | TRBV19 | TGTGCCAGTAGTACAGGGTCCCCTGACTATGGCTACACCTTC | CASSTGSPDYGYTF
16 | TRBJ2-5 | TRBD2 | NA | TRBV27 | TGTGCCAGCAGTTTCTTCGGAGGGGTTGCGGGGGAGGCCCAGTACTTC | CASSFFGGVAGEAQYF
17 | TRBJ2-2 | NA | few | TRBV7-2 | TGTGCCAGCAGCTTATTGAGAACCTCCTCAGGGACAGGGGAGCTGTTTTTT | CASSLLRTSSGTGELFF
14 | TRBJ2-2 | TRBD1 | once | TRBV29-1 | TGCAGCGTCGGCCGGGACAGGGGTACCGGGGAGCTGTTTTTT | CSVGRDRGTGELFF
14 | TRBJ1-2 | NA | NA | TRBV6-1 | TGTGCCAGCAGTGAAGCTACAGGGATCCCTGGCTACACCTTC | CASSEATGIPGYTF
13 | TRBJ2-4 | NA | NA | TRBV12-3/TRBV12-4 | TGTGCCAGCAAAAAAGGGGTTCAAAACATTCAGTACTTC | CASKKGVQNIQYF
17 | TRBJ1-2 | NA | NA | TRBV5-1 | TGCGCCAGCAGCTTGGACTTCAGGGTTGACACCGCCTATGGCTACACCTTC | CASSLDFRVDTAYGYTF